A single sample gave rise to the 13 T cell receptor beta chains below, sequenced in a study of blood T cell repertoires in COVID-19. Repertoires were generated with immunoSEQ multiplex PCR, while TCRdb's copy carries only in-frame clones and drops some. The repertoire includes 250,000 or so clones, approximately 90% of them detected once, and 2.8% sits in the top ten. The sample taken for sequencing was PBMCs or T cells enriched from blood (not recorded which). The receptor source for this set is a man aged 40-50 years who had been exposed to COVID-19.

This clone is a singleton in its sample. The chain has TRBV18 and TRBJ2-5; D is unclear. V was trimmed by 2 bases and J by 5 bases, leaving 6 bases between them. Germline V gives CDR1 KGHSH, CDR2 LQKENI. The CDR3 loop spans 12 amino acids. CDR3 amino acids: CASSPTRETQYF. The CDR3 DNA follows: TGTGCCAGCTCACCAACGAGGGAGACCCAGTACTTC.

This clone is a singleton in its sample. This chain joins TRBV9 and TRBJ1-1, with D perhaps matching TRBD1 (6 bases). CDR3 length: 14 residues. Germline V gene lookup returns CDR1 SGDLS and CDR2 YYNGEE. V lost 1 base to trimming and J lost 1 base, with 8 bases between them. The DNA for the CDR3 is TGTGCCAGCAGCGTAAACAGGGAGAACACTGAAGCTTTCTTT. As protein: CASSVNRENTEAFF. Supplemented by reference TRBV9 and TRBJ1-1, the full variable domain reads DSGVTQTPKHLITATGQRVTLRCSPRSGDLSVYWYQQSLDQGLQFLIQYYNGEERAKGNILERFSAQQFPDLHSELNLSSLELGDSALYFCASSVNRENTEAFFGQGTRLTVV.

V is TRBV5-1 and J is TRBJ1-2; D possibly corresponds to TRBD1 (5 bases). The ends were cut back, 0 bases at V and 0 bases at J, with 9 bases in the middle. CDR3 length equals 15 residues. Germline CDR1 reads SGHRS; CDR2 reads YFSETQ. CDR3 in amino acids: CASSLAQDANYGYTF. CDR3 DNA: TGCGCCAGCAGCTTGGCACAGGACGCTAACTATGGCTACACCTTC.

The V call is TRBV28, the J call TRBJ2-3, with 13 positions matching TRBD2. CDR3 length: 14 residues. V trimming: 11 bases; J trimming: 3 bases; junction bases outside the gene matches: 5. Germline CDR1 and CDR2: MDHEN and SYDVKM. Written as DNA, the CDR3 is TGTGCCTGGGGGGGACTAGCGGGGACAGATACGCAGTATTTT. Protein sequence: CAWGGLAGTDTQYF.

The rearrangement uses TRBV4-1 and TRBJ2-7, with TRBD2 matching 7 bases. V was clipped by 0 bases and J by 0 bases; unmatched bases: 8. This CDR3 spans 17 amino acids. Germline V gene lookup returns CDR1 MGHRA and CDR2 YSYEKL. CDR3 amino acids: CASSQDMGRGTSYEQYF. As DNA, the CDR3 is TGCGCCAGCAGCCAAGATATGGGGCGGGGGACCTCCTACGAGCAGTACTTC.

The V and J genes are TRBV7-6 and TRBJ2-3, with 8 bases identical to TRBD2. In germline, CDR1 is SGHVS, CDR2 FNYEAQ. The CDR3 is 17 amino acids. V dropped 1 base and J dropped 2; count of bases not matched to a gene: 8. CDR3 region: CASSLVGGGPPTDTQYF. The CDR3 coding sequence is TGTGCCAGCAGCTTAGTCGGGGGGGGCCCCCCCACAGATACGCAGTATTTT.

This clone was detected once. The chain carries TRBV5-1 and TRBJ1-1, with D unresolved. The CDR3 covers 15 residues. The V and J ends lost 4 bases and 5 bases respectively, with 18 bases between them. Germline V gives CDR1 SGHRS, CDR2 YFSETQ. Here the CDR3 DNA reads TGCGCCAGCAGCGCCGGGTTAAATTATGGAACTGAAGCTTTCTTT. Translation: CASSAGLNYGTEAFF.

As to this clone: One end of the junction does not line up with germline, which may come from a read error. The V and J genes are TRBV20-1 and TRBJ2-7; D not certain. The CDR3 totals 10 residues. CDR1 is DFQATT and CDR2 is SNEGSKA in the germline V gene (reference sequence). The CDR3 region is CSAREAEQYF. The CDR3 nucleotides read TGCAGTGCTCGAGAGGCCGAGCAGTACTTC.

The chain has TRBV6-5 and TRBJ1-5, with TRBD1 identical over 8 bases. The CDR3 is 15 residues long. CDR1 and CDR2 from the germline V gene are MNHEY and SVGAGI. V was clipped by 6 bases and J by 5 bases; unmatched bases: 9. The CDR3 spells CASSRTGRSHQPQHF. CDR3 coding DNA: TGTGCCAGCAGCCGGACAGGGAGAAGCCATCAGCCCCAGCATTTT.

The chain is built from TRBV11-3 and TRBJ2-3; D call uncertain. The V gene lost 1 base and the J gene lost 4 bases, with 9 bases spanning the gap. Germline V gene lookup returns CDR1 SGHNT and CDR2 YENEEA. The CDR3 sequence is 14 residues long. CDR3 sequence reads: CASSLGPMADTQYF. Here the CDR3 DNA reads TGTGCCAGCAGCTTAGGGCCGATGGCAGATACGCAGTATTTT.

This clone has a single count. The rearrangement joins TRBV3-1 (or the pseudogene TRBV3-2) to TRBJ2-2, with 9 bases aligning to TRBD1. CDR3 length: 15 residues. The germline gives CDR1 LGHDT, CDR2 YNNKEL (reference sequence). Germline trimming cut 5 bases from V and 5 bases from J; bases unmatched to any gene: 6. Written as DNA, the CDR3 is TGTGCCAGCAGCTATGGACAGGGGAAAACCGGGGAGCTGTTTTTT. Protein: CASSYGQGKTGELFF.

The rearrangement uses TRBV9 and TRBJ2-1; TRBD2 matches 10 bases. Unmatched junction bases numbered 6, after V lost 1 base and J lost 5 bases. The germline gives CDR1 SGDLS, CDR2 YYNGEE. The CDR3 contains 16 residues. CDR3 nucleotide sequence: TGTGCCAGCAGCGTAATGACTAGCGGGTTCGACAATGAGCAGTTCTTC. It codes for CASSVMTSGFDNEQFF. The full variable domain, with the rest looked up from reference TRBV9 and TRBJ2-1, is DSGVTQTPKHLITATGQRVTLRCSPRSGDLSVYWYQQSLDQGLQFLIQYYNGEERAKGNILERFSAQQFPDLHSELNLSSLELGDSALYFCASSVMTSGFDNEQFFGPGTRLTVL.

The chain recombines TRBV24-1 with TRBJ1-1; TRBD1 is a possible D gene (6 bases). This CDR3 contains 15 residues. V dropped 7 bases and J dropped 0 bases, with 14 bases sitting between them. Germline CDR1 and CDR2: KGHDR and SFDVKD. The CDR3 loop is CATRANSGVNTEAFF. Here the CDR3 DNA reads TGTGCCACCAGGGCCAACTCAGGGGTGAACACTGAAGCTTTCTTT.